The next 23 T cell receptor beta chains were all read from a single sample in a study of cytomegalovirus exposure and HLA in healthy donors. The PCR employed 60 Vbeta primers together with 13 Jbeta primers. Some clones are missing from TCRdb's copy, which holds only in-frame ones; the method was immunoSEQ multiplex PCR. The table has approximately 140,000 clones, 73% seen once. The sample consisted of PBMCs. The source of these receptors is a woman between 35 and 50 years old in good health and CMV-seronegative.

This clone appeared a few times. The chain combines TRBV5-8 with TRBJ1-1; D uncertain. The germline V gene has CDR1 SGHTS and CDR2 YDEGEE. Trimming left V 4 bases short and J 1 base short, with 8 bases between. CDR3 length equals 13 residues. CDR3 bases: TGTGCCAGCAGCCCCGTTAGGAACACTGAAGCTTTCTTT. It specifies CASSPVRNTEAFF.

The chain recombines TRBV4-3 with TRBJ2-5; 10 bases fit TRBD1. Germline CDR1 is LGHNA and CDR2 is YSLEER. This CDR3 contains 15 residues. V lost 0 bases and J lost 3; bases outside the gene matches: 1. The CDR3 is CASSQDGTGEETQYF. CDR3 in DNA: TGCGCCAGCAGCCAAGATGGGACAGGGGAAGAGACCCAGTACTTC.

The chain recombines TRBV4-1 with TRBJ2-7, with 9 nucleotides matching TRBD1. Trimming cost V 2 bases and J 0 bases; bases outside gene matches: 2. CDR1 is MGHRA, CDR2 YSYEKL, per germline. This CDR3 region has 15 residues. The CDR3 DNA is TGCGCCAGCAGCCAACGGGACAGGGCCTCCTACGAGCAGTACTTC. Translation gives CASSQRDRASYEQYF.

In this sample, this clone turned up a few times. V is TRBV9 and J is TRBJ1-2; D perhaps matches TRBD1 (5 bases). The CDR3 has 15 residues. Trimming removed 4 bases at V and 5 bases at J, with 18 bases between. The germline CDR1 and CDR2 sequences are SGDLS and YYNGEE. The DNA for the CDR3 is TGTGCCAGCAGCCCGTCACCAGGGTCTGGGTATGGCTACACCTTC. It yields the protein CASSPSPGSGYGYTF.

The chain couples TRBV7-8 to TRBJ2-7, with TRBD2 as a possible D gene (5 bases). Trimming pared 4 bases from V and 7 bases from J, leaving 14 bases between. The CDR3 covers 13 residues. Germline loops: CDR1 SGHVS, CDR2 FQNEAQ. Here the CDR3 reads CASSWTRDREQYF. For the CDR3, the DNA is TGTGCCAGCAGCTGGACTCGTGATAGGGAGCAGTACTTC.

The CDR3 coding sequence is TGTGCCAGCAGCTTAGGCCGAGGGGGTCCAGATACGCAGTATTTT. It yields the protein CASSLGRGGPDTQYF. The rearrangement uses TRBV7-3 and TRBJ2-3; possible D gene TRBD1, 6 bases. The germline CDR1 and CDR2 sequences are SGHTA and FQGTGA. V lost 2 bases and J 4 bases, leaving 13 bases between the germline ends. The CDR3 runs to 15 residues.

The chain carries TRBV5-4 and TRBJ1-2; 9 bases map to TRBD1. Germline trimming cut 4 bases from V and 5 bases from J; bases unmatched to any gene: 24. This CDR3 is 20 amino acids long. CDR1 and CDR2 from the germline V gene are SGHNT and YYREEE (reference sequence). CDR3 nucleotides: TGTGCCAGCAGCCCAATTACCCCGGGACAGGGAGGATCGGGCAAGTATGGCTACACCTTC. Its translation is CASSPITPGQGGSGKYGYTF.

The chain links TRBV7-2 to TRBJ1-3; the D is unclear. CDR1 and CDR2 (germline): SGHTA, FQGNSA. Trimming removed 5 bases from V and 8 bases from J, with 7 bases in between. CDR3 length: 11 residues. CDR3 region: CASSLRYTIYF. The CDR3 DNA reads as TGTGCCAGCAGCCTAAGATACACCATATATTTT.

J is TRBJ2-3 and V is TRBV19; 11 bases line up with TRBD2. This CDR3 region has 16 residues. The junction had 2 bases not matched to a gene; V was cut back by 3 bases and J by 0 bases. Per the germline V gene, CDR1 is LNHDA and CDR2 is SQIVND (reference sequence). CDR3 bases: TGTGCCAGTAGTATGGGACTAGCGGAGAGCACAGATACGCAGTATTTT. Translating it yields CASSMGLAESTDTQYF.

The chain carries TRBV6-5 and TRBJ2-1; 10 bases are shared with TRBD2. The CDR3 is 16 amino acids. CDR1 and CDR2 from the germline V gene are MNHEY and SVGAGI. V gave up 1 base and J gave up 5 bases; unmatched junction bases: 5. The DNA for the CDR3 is TGTGCCAGCAGTTACTGGGCGAGCGGGGGGGACAATGAGCAGTTCTTC. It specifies CASSYWASGGDNEQFF.

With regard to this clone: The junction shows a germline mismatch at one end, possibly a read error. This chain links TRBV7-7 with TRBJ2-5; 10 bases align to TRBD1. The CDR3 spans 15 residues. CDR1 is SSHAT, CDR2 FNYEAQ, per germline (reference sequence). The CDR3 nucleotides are TGTGCTAGCAGCTTAGGCGGACAGGGGGTAGAGACCCAGTACTTC. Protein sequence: CASSLGGQGVETQYF.

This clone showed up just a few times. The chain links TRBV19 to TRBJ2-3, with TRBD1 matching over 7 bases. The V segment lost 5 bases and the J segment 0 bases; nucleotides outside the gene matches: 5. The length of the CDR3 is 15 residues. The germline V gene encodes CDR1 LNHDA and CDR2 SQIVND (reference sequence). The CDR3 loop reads CASSDDRVSTDTQYF. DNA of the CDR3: TGTGCCAGTAGTGATGACAGGGTTAGCACAGATACGCAGTATTTT. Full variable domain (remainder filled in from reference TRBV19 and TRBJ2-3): DGGITQSPKYLFRKEGQNVTLSCEQNLNHDAMYWYRQDPGQGLRLIYYSQIVNDFQKGDIAEGYSVSREKKESFPLTVTSAQKNPTAFYLCASSDDRVSTDTQYFGPGTRLTVL.

CDR3 sequence: CASSGDSGSFYGYTF. The CDR3, as DNA: TGCGCCAGCAGTGGCGACAGCGGGTCTTTCTATGGCTACACCTTC. The chain has TRBV10-2 and TRBJ1-2, with D maybe TRBD1 (5 bases). The CDR3 has 15 amino acids. Germline assignment: CDR1 WSHSY and CDR2 SAAADI. V lost 4 bases and J lost 4, with 16 bases in between.

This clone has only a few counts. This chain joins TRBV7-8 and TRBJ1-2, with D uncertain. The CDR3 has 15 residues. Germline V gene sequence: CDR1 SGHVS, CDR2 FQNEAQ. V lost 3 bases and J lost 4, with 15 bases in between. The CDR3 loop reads CASSLEGSEVYGYTF. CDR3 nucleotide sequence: TGTGCCAGCAGCTTGGAAGGCAGCGAAGTCTATGGCTACACCTTC. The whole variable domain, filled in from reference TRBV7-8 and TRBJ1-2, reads GAGVSQSPRYKVAKRGQDVALRCDPISGHVSLFWYQQALGQGPEFLTYFQNEAQLDKSGLPSDRFFAERPEGSVSTLKIQRTQQEDSAVYLCASSLEGSEVYGYTFGSGTRLTVV.

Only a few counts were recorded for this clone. The CDR3 here is CASSGPITGGNTIYF. CDR3 nucleotide sequence: TGTGCCAGCAGTGGGCCCATCACAGGTGGAAACACCATATATTTT. The chain joins TRBV6-5 to TRBJ1-3, with D possibly being TRBD1 (5 bases). This CDR3 has 15 amino acids. Trimming stripped 5 bases from V and 3 bases from J, with 14 bases between. Germline loops: CDR1 MNHEY, CDR2 SVGAGI.

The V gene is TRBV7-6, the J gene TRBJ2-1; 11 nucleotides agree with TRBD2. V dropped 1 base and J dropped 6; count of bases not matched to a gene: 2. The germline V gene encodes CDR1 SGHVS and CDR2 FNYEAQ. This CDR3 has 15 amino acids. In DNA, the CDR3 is TGTGCCAGCAGCTTAGTAGGGACTAGCGGCAATGAGCAGTTCTTC. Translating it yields CASSLVGTSGNEQFF.

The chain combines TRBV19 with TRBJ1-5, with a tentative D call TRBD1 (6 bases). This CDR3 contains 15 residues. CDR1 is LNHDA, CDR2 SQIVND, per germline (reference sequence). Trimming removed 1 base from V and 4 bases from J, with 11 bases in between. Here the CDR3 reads CASSIVGTSNQPQHF. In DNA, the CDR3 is TGTGCCAGTAGTATAGTTGGGACAAGTAATCAGCCCCAGCATTTT.

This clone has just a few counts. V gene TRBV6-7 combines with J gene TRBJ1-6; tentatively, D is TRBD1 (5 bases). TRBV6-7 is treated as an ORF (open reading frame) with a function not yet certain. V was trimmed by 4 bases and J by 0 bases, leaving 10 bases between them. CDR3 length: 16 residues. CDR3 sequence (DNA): TGTGCCAGCAGTTCAGACAGCAGCTCCTATAATTCACCCCTCCACTTT. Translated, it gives CASSSDSSSYNSPLHF.

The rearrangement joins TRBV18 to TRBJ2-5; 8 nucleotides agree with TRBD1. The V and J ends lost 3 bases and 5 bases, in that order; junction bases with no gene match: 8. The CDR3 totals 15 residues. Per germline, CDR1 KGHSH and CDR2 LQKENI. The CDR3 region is CASSPSTGVWETQYF. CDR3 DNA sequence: TGTGCCAGCTCACCTTCGACAGGGGTCTGGGAGACCCAGTACTTC.

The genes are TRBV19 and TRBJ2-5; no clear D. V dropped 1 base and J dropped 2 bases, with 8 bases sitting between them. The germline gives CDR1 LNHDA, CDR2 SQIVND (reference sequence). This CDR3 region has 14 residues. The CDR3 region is CASSIGNPQETQYF. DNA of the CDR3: TGTGCCAGTAGTATAGGTAATCCGCAAGAGACCCAGTACTTC.

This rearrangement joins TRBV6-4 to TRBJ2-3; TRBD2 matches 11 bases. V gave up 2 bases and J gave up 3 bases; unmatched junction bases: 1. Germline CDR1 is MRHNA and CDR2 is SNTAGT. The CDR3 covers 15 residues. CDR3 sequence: CASSDVAGGTDTQYF. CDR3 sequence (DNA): TGTGCCAGCAGTGACGTAGCGGGGGGGACAGATACGCAGTATTTT.

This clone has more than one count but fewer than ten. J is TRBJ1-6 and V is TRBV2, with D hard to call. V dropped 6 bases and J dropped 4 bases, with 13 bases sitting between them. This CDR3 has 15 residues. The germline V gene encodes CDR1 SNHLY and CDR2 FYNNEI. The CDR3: CASRTEFGYNSPLHF. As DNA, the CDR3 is TGTGCCAGCAGGACGGAGTTTGGGTATAATTCACCCCTCCACTTT.

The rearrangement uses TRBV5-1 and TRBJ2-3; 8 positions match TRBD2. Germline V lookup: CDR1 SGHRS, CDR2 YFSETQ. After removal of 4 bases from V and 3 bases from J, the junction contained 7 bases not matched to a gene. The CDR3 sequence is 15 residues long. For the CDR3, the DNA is TGCGCCAGCAGCCCCCGGGGGGGCGGGACAGATACGCAGTATTTT. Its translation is CASSPRGGGTDTQYF.